The 6 T cell receptor beta chains in this list originate from one sample, sequenced in a study of Ad26.COV2.S vaccination and SARS-CoV-2 variants. Using immunoSEQ multiplex PCR, the repertoire was profiled, and TCRdb retains in-frame clones only, with some absent. The sample yields about 350,000 clones, about 90% seen once. This specimen was peripheral blood, taken after recovery from COVID-19. All receptors come from a human donor who had recovered from COVID-19.

Only one count was recorded for this clone. The J gene is TRBJ1-2, the V gene TRBV15; 7 bases line up with TRBD1. After removal of 6 bases from V and 8 bases from J, the junction contained 9 bases not matched to a gene. The CDR3 totals 13 residues. Germline V gene data show CDR1 as LNHNV and CDR2 as YYDKDF (reference sequence). For the CDR3, the DNA is TGTGCCACCAGTCCCTCTGACAGGGAAGGCTACACCTTC. This translates into CATSPSDREGYTF. The full variable domain, its missing parts supplied by reference TRBV15 and TRBJ1-2, is DAMVIQNPRYQVTQFGKPVTLSCSQTLNHNVMYWYQQKSSQAPKLLFHYYDKDFNNEADTPDNFQSRRPNTSFCFLDIRSPGLGDTAMYLCATSPSDREGYTFGSGTRLTVV.

The chain recombines TRBV25-1 with TRBJ1-5; 7 nucleotides align to TRBD1. CDR1 is MGHDK, CDR2 SYGVNS, per germline. This CDR3 region has 15 residues. The J segment lost 3 bases and the V segment lost 5 bases, leaving 7 bases of the junction unmatched. The CDR3 DNA reads as TGTGCCAGCAGTAAGACAGGGTATGACAATCAGCCCCAGCATTTT. Translated, it gives CASSKTGYDNQPQHF.

The rearrangement joins TRBV3-1 (or the pseudogene TRBV3-2) to TRBJ2-3, with 12 positions matching TRBD2. Per germline, CDR1 LGHDT and CDR2 YNNKEL (reference sequence). This CDR3 contains 16 residues. After removal of 4 bases from V and 2 bases from J, the junction contained 4 bases not matched to a gene. The CDR3 region is CASSRTSGGITDTQYF. Here the CDR3 DNA reads TGTGCCAGCAGCCGAACTAGCGGGGGGATCACAGATACGCAGTATTTT.

J is TRBJ2-7 and V is TRBV12-3 or TRBV12-4; unclear D gene. Trimming cost V 5 bases and J 6 bases, with 8 bases left between them. The CDR3 length is 11 residues. CDR3 nucleotides: TGTGCCAGCAGTGCCCGGGTCGAGCAGTACTTC. Translating it yields CASSARVEQYF.

CDR3 residues: CASSAPGVSGNTIYF. The CDR3 DNA follows: TGTGCCAGCAGCGCTCCGGGGGTCTCTGGAAACACCATATATTTT. V is TRBV9 and J is TRBJ1-3, with D maybe TRBD1 (5 bases). The length of the CDR3 is 15 residues. Trimming cost V 3 bases and J 0 bases, with 10 bases left between them. Germline values: CDR1 SGDLS, CDR2 YYNGEE.

The gene calls are TRBV7-9 and TRBJ2-7, with D tentatively TRBD1 (6 bases). The V gene lost 4 bases and the J gene lost 1 base, with 20 bases spanning the gap. Germline V gene lookup returns CDR1 SEHNR and CDR2 FQNEAQ (reference sequence). The CDR3 runs 17 residues. CDR3 loop: CASSSLDRLVVSYEQYF. CDR3 sequence (DNA): TGTGCCAGCAGCTCTCTGGACAGACTCGTCGTTTCCTACGAGCAGTACTTC. Variable domain in full (rest from reference TRBV7-9 and TRBJ2-7): DTGVSQNPRHKITKRGQNVTFRCDPISEHNRLYWYRQTLGQGPEFLTYFQNEAQLEKSRLLSDRFSAERPKGSFSTLEIQRTEQGDSAMYLCASSSLDRLVVSYEQYFGPGTRLTVT.